The 24 T cell receptor beta chains in this list originate from one sample, sequenced in a study of shared clonotypes between healthy human individuals. Method: immunoSEQ multiplex PCR; TCRdb's copy keeps in-frame clones and lacks some. The data show 950,000 to 1,100,000 clones, about 75% seen once. Sequencing was carried out using memory CD4+ T cells sorted from blood. Subset meaning: CD45RA-negative fraction. These receptors came from a man between 18 and 29 years old in good health.

The chain recombines TRBV9 with TRBJ1-4; D gene unclear. Per germline, CDR1 SGDLS and CDR2 YYNGEE. V was shortened by 3 bases and J by 7 bases, with 7 bases between the two germline ends. This CDR3 comprises 12 residues. The CDR3 spells CASSALGEKLFF. CDR3 nucleotide sequence: TGTGCCAGCAGCGCCCTCGGTGAAAAACTGTTTTTT.

This chain uses TRBV7-2 with TRBJ1-1; D gene unclear. The V and J ends lost 1 base and 0 bases respectively, with 9 bases between them. CDR1 is SGHTA and CDR2 is FQGNSA in the germline V gene. There are 15 residues in the CDR3. The DNA for the CDR3 is TGTGCCAGCAGCTTAGGAGGGATCGTGAACACTGAAGCTTTCTTT. Translated: CASSLGGIVNTEAFF.

Concerning this clone: Since a much larger clone is just one base distant, this may be a read error. The chain combines TRBV5-4 with TRBJ2-7; unclear D gene. The V end was cut by 0 bases, the J end by 6 bases, with 4 bases between. CDR3 length: 11 residues. CDR1 and CDR2 from the germline V gene are SGHNT and YYREEE (reference sequence). The CDR3 is CASSLEAEQYF. The CDR3 DNA sequence: TGTGCCAGCAGCTTGGAGGCCGAGCAGTACTTC.

This sequence joins TRBV5-5 and TRBJ2-1; TRBD2 agrees at 8 bases. The CDR3 has 15 residues. V dropped 1 base and J dropped 6; count of bases not matched to a gene: 6. Germline loops: CDR1 SGHKS, CDR2 YYEKEE (reference sequence). CDR3 residues: CASSLRSSGLNEQFF. CDR3 coding DNA: TGTGCCAGCAGCTTGCGGTCTAGCGGGCTCAATGAGCAGTTCTTC.

This clone was found a few times. CDR3 residues: CASSERGQGPTNEKLFF. DNA of the CDR3: TGTGCCAGCAGTGAAAGAGGGCAGGGTCCAACTAATGAAAAACTGTTTTTT. The genes are TRBV2 and TRBJ1-4, with D maybe TRBD1 (5 bases). Deletions cut 2 bases from V and 0 bases from J, with 13 bases between. The CDR3 covers 17 residues. Germline loops: CDR1 SNHLY, CDR2 FYNNEI.

The rearrangement links TRBV7-2 to TRBJ2-7; 9 nucleotides match TRBD2. Germline V gene data show CDR1 as SGHTA and CDR2 as FQGNSA. This CDR3 is built from 16 residues. The ends lost 2 bases at V and 4 bases at J; junction bases unmatched: 9. This CDR3 is CASSLFESGRKYEQYF. In DNA, the CDR3 is TGTGCCAGCAGCTTATTCGAAAGCGGGAGGAAGTACGAGCAGTACTTC.

This clone was observed a few times. V usage is TRBV28 and J usage is TRBJ1-2; 10 bases are shared with TRBD1. The CDR3 is 16 amino acids. The germline CDR1 and CDR2 sequences are MDHEN and SYDVKM. The V and J ends lost 6 bases and 1 base, in that order; junction bases with no gene match: 8. CDR3 DNA: TGTGCCAGCAGGGGACAGGGGAAATGGAATAACTATGGCTACACCTTC. Its protein is CASRGQGKWNNYGYTF.

The V call is TRBV7-2, the J call TRBJ2-7; either TRBD1 or TRBD2 may supply D (5 bases each). V lost 4 bases, J lost 3 bases, and 13 bases lay in between. The CDR3 is 14 residues long. CDR1 SGHTA and CDR2 FQGNSA come from the germline V gene. The CDR3 here is CASSSVRDGYEQYF. DNA for the CDR3: TGTGCCAGCAGCTCCGTGAGGGACGGCTACGAGCAGTACTTC.

The gene calls are TRBV29-1 and TRBJ2-7; 7 bases fit TRBD1. J gave up 3 bases and V 5 bases, and 4 bases lay outside the gene matches. Germline values: CDR1 SQVTM, CDR2 ANQGSEA. CDR3 length equals 12 residues. The CDR3 bases are TGCAGCGTTACAGGGGACCTCTACGAGCAGTACTTC. Amino acid sequence: CSVTGDLYEQYF.

This clone has only a few counts. The gene calls are TRBV5-5 and TRBJ2-6, with D perhaps matching TRBD2 (5 bases). CDR3 size: 14 residues. Germline V gives CDR1 SGHKS, CDR2 YYEKEE (reference sequence). The germline V and J ends were trimmed by 4 bases and 8 bases, with 13 bases remaining between them. CDR3 sequence: CASSQIVGTNVLTF. CDR3 nucleotides: TGTGCCAGCAGCCAGATTGTCGGGACCAACGTCCTGACTTTC.

A word on this clone: A clone one base away is much larger, so this may be a read error. CDR3 sequence: CASSPGQGHQPQHF. The CDR3 DNA sequence: TGTGCCAGCAGTCCGGGACAGGGCCATCAGCCCCAGCATTTT. The chain recombines TRBV6-5 with TRBJ1-5, with TRBD1 identical over 9 bases. There are 14 residues in the CDR3. Trimming took 5 bases from V and 5 from J; bases not matched to a gene: 4. Germline V gene lookup returns CDR1 MNHEY and CDR2 SVGAGI.

This sequence joins TRBV7-9 and TRBJ2-6, with D uncertain. Deletions cut 5 bases from V and 0 bases from J, with 11 bases between. This CDR3 region has 16 residues. Germline loops: CDR1 SEHNR, CDR2 FQNEAQ (reference sequence). This CDR3 is CASSLRLNSGANVLTF. The CDR3 nucleotides read TGTGCCAGCAGCCTAAGACTGAACTCTGGGGCCAACGTCCTGACTTTC.

The chain has TRBV12-5 and TRBJ2-5; D is unclear. Per the germline V gene, CDR1 is LGHNT and CDR2 is FRNRAP. The V and J ends lost 7 bases and 5 bases respectively, with 11 bases between them. The CDR3 is 12 residues long. CDR3 sequence (DNA): TGTGCTAGTGTCCCCACCGTCGAGACCCAGTACTTC. Translated: CASVPTVETQYF.

V and J are TRBV4-3 and TRBJ1-1, with D perhaps matching TRBD1 (6 bases). The V gene lost 0 bases and the J gene lost 7 bases, with 12 bases spanning the gap. Per germline, CDR1 LGHNA and CDR2 YSLEER. There are 14 residues in the CDR3. This chain's CDR3 is CASSQEGGFGEAFF. The CDR3 coding sequence is TGCGCCAGCAGCCAAGAAGGGGGATTCGGTGAAGCTTTCTTT.

This chain uses TRBV9 with TRBJ2-7; TRBD1 matches 7 bases. The length of the CDR3 is 15 residues. After removal of 0 bases from V and 6 bases from J, the junction contained 9 bases not matched to a gene. Per the germline V gene, CDR1 is SGDLS and CDR2 is YYNGEE. CDR3 loop: CASSVATGATVEQYF. The CDR3 nucleotides read TGTGCCAGCAGCGTAGCTACAGGGGCCACCGTCGAGCAGTACTTC.

The chain joins TRBV6-1 to TRBJ1-4; perhaps TRBD1 as D (6 bases). The CDR3 length is 14 residues. CDR1 is MNHNS, CDR2 SASEGT, per germline. Trimming shortened V by 4 bases and J by 8 bases, and 14 bases separated the two germline ends. The CDR3 region has the DNA TGTGCCAGCAGTGTCCAGGGGTTTAGGGAAAAACTGTTTTTT. The encoded protein is CASSVQGFREKLFF.

The chain couples TRBV6-5 to TRBJ1-3, with 8 bases matching TRBD1. V shed 8 bases and J 4 bases; nucleotides not matched to a gene: 4. Germline V lookup: CDR1 MNHEY, CDR2 SVGAGI. The CDR3 consists of 13 residues. The CDR3 nucleotides are TGTGCCAGCTCGAGGGACAGGGGAAACACCATATATTTT. It is translated as CASSRDRGNTIYF.

V gene TRBV2 combines with J gene TRBJ1-2, with D unclear. Per germline, CDR1 SNHLY and CDR2 FYNNEI. CDR3 length: 15 amino acids. Trimming pared 5 bases from V and 3 bases from J, leaving 16 bases between. The CDR3: CASSRNGRPDYGYTF. The CDR3 DNA reads TGTGCCAGCAGTAGAAACGGACGTCCTGACTATGGCTACACCTTC.

This clone was counted only a few times. CDR3 coding DNA: TGCGCCAGCAGGGAAGGAACCCGAAACACCATATATTTT. Translated: CASREGTRNTIYF. The rearrangement links TRBV5-1 to TRBJ1-3; D remains unclear. The CDR3 runs to 13 residues. Looked up from germline, CDR1 is SGHRS and CDR2 is YFSETQ. Trimming shortened V by 5 bases and J by 5 bases, and 11 bases separated the two germline ends.

The chain has TRBV7-2 and TRBJ2-3; 11 bases line up with TRBD2. The CDR3 consists of 17 residues. V shed 2 bases, J shed 5 bases, and the junction held 9 bases outside the gene matches. The V gene's germline CDR1 is SGHTA and CDR2 FQGNSA. In DNA, the CDR3 is TGTGCCAGCAGCTTATGGGCCCTAGCGGGAGGCATAGATACGCAGTATTTT. Translation gives CASSLWALAGGIDTQYF.

The rearrangement uses TRBV9 and TRBJ2-7; tentative D call: TRBD2 (5 bases). Per the germline V gene, CDR1 is SGDLS and CDR2 is YYNGEE. V gave up 2 bases and J gave up 0 bases, with 12 bases separating them. The CDR3 is made up of 15 amino acids. CDR3 nucleotide sequence: TGTGCCAGCAGCGTTGACCAGCGGAGCTCCTACGAGCAGTACTTC. Protein product: CASSVDQRSSYEQYF.

Comments on this clone: Other DNA sequences within the sample encode an identical CDR3. The CDR3 protein is CASSLSSGAYNEQFF. In DNA form, the CDR3 reads TGCGCCAGCAGCTTGAGTTCAGGGGCCTACAATGAGCAGTTCTTC. The rearrangement links TRBV5-1 to TRBJ2-1, with TRBD1 as a possible D gene (6 bases). The V gene's germline CDR1 is SGHRS and CDR2 YFSETQ. V gave up 1 base and J gave up 2 bases, with 10 bases separating them. The length of the CDR3 is 15 residues.

This clone was detected only once. J is TRBJ2-1 and V is TRBV5-1, with TRBD1 identical over 7 bases. CDR3 length equals 14 residues. V gave up 4 bases and J gave up 15 bases; unmatched junction bases: 16. The germline gives CDR1 SGHRS, CDR2 YFSETQ. The CDR3 nucleotides are TGCGCCAGCAGCCCCAACACCGGGACAGCGGATCTGTTCTTC. This translates into CASSPNTGTADLFF.

This chain links TRBV7-9 with TRBJ1-3, with 10 bases aligning to TRBD1. Germline V gives CDR1 SEHNR, CDR2 FQNEAQ (reference sequence). This CDR3 has 16 residues. J was trimmed by 3 bases and V by 5 bases; bases with no gene match: 7. The CDR3 region is CASSRRQGAVGNTIYF. The CDR3 nucleotides read TGTGCCAGCAGCAGGAGACAGGGGGCGGTTGGAAACACCATATATTTT. Full variable domain (missing parts from reference TRBV7-9 and TRBJ1-3): DTGVSQNPRHKITKRGQNVTFRCDPISEHNRLYWYRQTLGQGPEFLTYFQNEAQLEKSRLLSDRFSAERPKGSFSTLEIQRTEQGDSAMYLCASSRRQGAVGNTIYFGEGSWLTVV.